A single sample gave rise to the 25 T cell receptor beta chains below, sequenced in a study of siplizumab effects on memory and regulatory T cells. Generated by immunoSEQ multiplex PCR, the TCRdb table keeps only in-frame clones and is missing some. The repertoire consists of some 87,000 clones, with around 89% occurring once and the leading ten covering roughly 15%. The specimen was CD4+ T cells sorted from blood. The receptor set was obtained from a human donor in good health.

The chain carries TRBV4-2 and TRBJ2-7, with D possibly being TRBD2 (5 bases). V was pared by 3 bases and J by 0 bases, with 12 bases between. The CDR3 covers 15 residues. Germline V gene sequence: CDR1 LGHNA, CDR2 YNFKEQ. The CDR3, as DNA: TGTGCCAGCAGCCACGCGGGCCCAATCTCCTACGAGCAGTACTTC. Amino acids: CASSHAGPISYEQYF.

V and J are TRBV4-2 and TRBJ2-7, with 7 bases lining up with TRBD2. The CDR3 has 16 residues. Germline V lookup: CDR1 LGHNA, CDR2 YNFKEQ. After removal of 0 bases from V and 7 bases from J, the junction contained 12 bases not matched to a gene. Here the CDR3 DNA reads TGTGCCAGCAGCCAAGAGAGGACGCGGGAGTCTGGGGAGCAGTACTTC. Translation gives CASSQERTRESGEQYF.

The chain has TRBV27 and TRBJ2-7; 10 nucleotides align to TRBD1. The ends lost 6 bases at V and 2 bases at J; junction bases unmatched: 4. CDR3 size: 14 residues. Germline V gene data show CDR1 as MNHEY and CDR2 as SMNVEV (reference sequence). CDR3 residues: CASRPGQGTYEQYF. The CDR3 nucleotides read TGTGCCAGCAGGCCGGGACAGGGGACCTACGAGCAGTACTTC.

The CDR3 DNA sequence: TGTGCCAGCAGTTATACCGGGCAGGGCGTTGATGGCTACACCTTC. Translation: CASSYTGQGVDGYTF. V usage is TRBV6-5 and J usage is TRBJ1-2; D is possibly TRBD1 (5 bases). This CDR3 spans 15 amino acids. V was pared by 3 bases and J by 6 bases, with 17 bases between. The germline CDR1 and CDR2 sequences are MNHEY and SVGAGI.

The rearrangement links TRBV2 to TRBJ2-5; maybe TRBD1 (5 bases). Trimming left V 2 bases short and J 4 bases short, with 11 bases between. Germline CDR1 reads SNHLY; CDR2 reads FYNNEI. CDR3 size: 14 residues. As DNA, the CDR3 is TGTGCCAGCAGTGAAAGAAGGGGAACAGAGACCCAGTACTTC. Translating it yields CASSERRGTETQYF.

The gene calls are TRBV6-6 and TRBJ1-2, with 7 bases aligning to TRBD1. Germline CDR1 is MNHNY and CDR2 is SVGAGI (reference sequence). The V segment lost 6 bases and the J segment 7 bases; nucleotides outside the gene matches: 17. The CDR3 runs to 16 residues. The CDR3 here is CASSLSGTAIQSGYTF. The CDR3, as DNA: TGTGCCAGCAGCCTATCCGGGACAGCCATTCAGAGTGGCTACACCTTC.

The rearrangement links TRBV10-3 to TRBJ2-7; D perhaps matches TRBD1 (5 bases). The germline V gene has CDR1 ENHRY and CDR2 SYGVKD. The length of the CDR3 is 12 residues. Between the trimmed V and J ends, which lost 10 bases and 2 bases, there was a span of 12 bases. This chain's CDR3 is CATSDSPYEQYF. CDR3 DNA sequence: TGTGCCACCTCCGACAGCCCCTACGAGCAGTACTTC.

This chain links TRBV18 with TRBJ2-7; 7 positions agree with TRBD1. V dropped 5 bases and J dropped 3; count of bases not matched to a gene: 4. The CDR3 is made up of 13 amino acids. Germline assignment: CDR1 KGHSH and CDR2 LQKENI. CDR3 loop: CASSVDRFYEQYF. The CDR3 nucleotides read TGTGCCAGCTCAGTGGACAGGTTCTACGAGCAGTACTTC.

The V and J genes are TRBV5-4 and TRBJ2-1; no clear D. The germline V gene has CDR1 SGHNT and CDR2 YYREEE (reference sequence). The CDR3 runs to 15 residues. The V end was cut by 4 bases, the J end by 4 bases, with 15 bases between. The CDR3: CASSLIHLGYNEQFF. CDR3 nucleotide sequence: TGTGCCAGCAGCCTTATACACCTCGGGTACAATGAGCAGTTCTTC.

This sequence joins TRBV11-3 and TRBJ2-4; D gene ambiguous. CDR1 is SGHNT and CDR2 is YENEEA in the germline V gene. V shed 0 bases and J shed 6 bases, with 6 bases lying between them. The CDR3 has 13 amino acids. The CDR3 here is CASSLEELNIQYF. The CDR3 DNA follows: TGTGCCAGCAGCTTAGAGGAGTTAAACATTCAGTACTTC.

The chain links TRBV4-1 to TRBJ1-1; D call uncertain. Trimming shortened V by 4 bases and J by 1 base, and 13 bases separated the two germline ends. In germline, CDR1 is MGHRA, CDR2 YSYEKL. This CDR3 region has 15 residues. In DNA, the CDR3 is TGCGCCAGCAGCCTAGTGGGAGTTGCGAACACTGAAGCTTTCTTT. Translation: CASSLVGVANTEAFF.

The gene calls are TRBV23-1 and TRBJ2-7; 12 bases agree with TRBD2. TRBV23-1 is an open reading frame, and its role is uncertain. This CDR3 spans 17 amino acids. V was clipped by 7 bases and J by 4 bases; unmatched bases: 14. In DNA form, the CDR3 reads TGCGCCAGCACCTACCTCCGACTAGCGGGAGTGCTGTACGAGCAGTACTTC. It specifies CASTYLRLAGVLYEQYF.

This chain joins TRBV25-1 and TRBJ2-5; D is possibly TRBD2 (6 bases). Germline-derived CDR1 and CDR2 are MGHDK and SYGVNS. The CDR3 spans 13 residues. V lost 7 bases and J 5 bases, leaving 14 bases between the germline ends. CDR3 sequence (DNA): TGTGCCAGCACTTCGGGAGCCCGGGAGACCCAGTACTTC. Its translation: CASTSGARETQYF.

V is TRBV6-4 and J is TRBJ2-1, with a weak D call TRBD1 (6 bases). CDR1 and CDR2 (germline): MRHNA, SNTAGT. V lost 3 bases and J lost 6, with 15 bases in between. This CDR3 comprises 15 residues. In DNA form, the CDR3 reads TGTGCCAGCAGTGAGCTCCGGGACACCGGCAATGAGCAGTTCTTC. It translates to CASSELRDTGNEQFF.

Details on this clone: Other DNA sequences in this sample translate to the same CDR3. This chain connects TRBV6-5 to TRBJ2-7, with D tentatively TRBD1 (6 bases). The CDR3 has 14 amino acids. Deletions cut 0 bases from V and 2 bases from J, with 8 bases between. Germline CDR1 is MNHEY and CDR2 is SVGAGI. In DNA, the CDR3 is TGTGCCAGCAGTTACTCAACAGGGACCTACGAGCAGTACTTC. It codes for CASSYSTGTYEQYF.

V usage is TRBV2 and J usage is TRBJ1-2; TRBD1 might be the D (6 bases). Germline V gene lookup returns CDR1 SNHLY and CDR2 FYNNEI. Trimming pared 6 bases from V and 7 bases from J, leaving 9 bases between. This CDR3 is 11 amino acids long. The CDR3 here is CASRGAVGYTF. The DNA of the CDR3 is TGTGCCAGCAGGGGGGCAGTTGGCTACACCTTC.

The gene calls are TRBV19 and TRBJ2-2; 9 positions match TRBD2. Germline-derived CDR1 and CDR2 are LNHDA and SQIVND (reference sequence). There are 15 residues in the CDR3. The J segment lost 5 bases and the V segment lost 5 bases, leaving 6 bases of the junction unmatched. The CDR3 DNA sequence: TGTGCCAGTAGTCGTAGCGGGAGATGGACCGGGGAGCTGTTTTTT. Amino acids: CASSRSGRWTGELFF.

This clone showed up just a few times. Here the CDR3 reads CASSARGGLAELTGELFF. The CDR3, as DNA: TGTGCCAGCAGCGCTAGGGGGGGACTAGCGGAGCTCACCGGGGAGCTGTTTTTT. The genes are TRBV9 and TRBJ2-2; 11 bases match TRBD2. This CDR3 contains 18 residues. V lost 3 bases and J lost 4; bases outside the gene matches: 11. Germline loops: CDR1 SGDLS, CDR2 YYNGEE.

J is TRBJ2-7 and V is TRBV19; D possibly corresponds to TRBD2 (6 bases). The V gene's germline CDR1 is LNHDA and CDR2 SQIVND (reference sequence). This CDR3 spans 17 amino acids. Between the trimmed V and J ends, which lost 2 bases and 4 bases, there was a span of 21 bases. For the CDR3, the DNA is TGTGCCAGTAGTATATCCCGCTCTAGCGCAACACCGTACGAGCAGTACTTC. Protein: CASSISRSSATPYEQYF.

The chain joins TRBV29-1 to TRBJ2-7; 9 bases are a match to TRBD2. Germline V gives CDR1 SQVTM, CDR2 ANQGSEA. V dropped 7 bases and J dropped 5; count of bases not matched to a gene: 3. The CDR3 is 11 amino acids. CDR3: CSGGLANEQYF. CDR3 DNA: TGCAGCGGCGGACTAGCGAACGAGCAGTACTTC.

V is TRBV9 and J is TRBJ2-1, with 8 positions matching TRBD1. There are 14 residues in the CDR3. V shed 2 bases, J shed 7 bases, and the junction held 5 bases outside the gene matches. Germline V gene lookup returns CDR1 SGDLS and CDR2 YYNGEE. CDR3 nucleotides: TGTGCCAGCAGCGTCGGGACAGGCGGGAATGAGCAGTTCTTC. Translation: CASSVGTGGNEQFF.

The rearrangement links TRBV7-8 to TRBJ1-1; D unclear. Trimming took off 1 base at V and 8 bases at J, with 8 bases between the two ends. The germline gives CDR1 SGHVS, CDR2 FQNEAQ. The CDR3 spans 12 residues. As DNA, the CDR3 is TGTGCCAGCAGCTTAGTCCAATGGGAAGCTTTCTTT. This encodes CASSLVQWEAFF.

V usage is TRBV30 and J usage is TRBJ1-2; 8 bases are a match to TRBD1. The CDR3 is 13 residues long. After removal of 2 bases from V and 4 bases from J, the junction contained 3 bases not matched to a gene. Germline V gene lookup returns CDR1 GTSNPN and CDR2 SVGIG (reference sequence). The CDR3 DNA follows: TGTGCCTGGAGTCCAGGGGGCTCCTATGGCTACACCTTC. The encoded protein is CAWSPGGSYGYTF.

This clone came up once. This sequence joins TRBV5-6 and TRBJ2-7; TRBD2 agrees at 7 bases. CDR1 SGHDT and CDR2 YYEEEE come from the germline V gene. The J segment lost 7 bases and the V segment lost 3 bases, leaving 7 bases of the junction unmatched. The CDR3 is made up of 13 amino acids. The CDR3 loop is CASSYRDYTEQYF. For the CDR3, the DNA is TGTGCCAGCAGCTACCGGGACTACACGGAGCAGTACTTC.

The V call is TRBV5-1, the J call TRBJ1-2; 7 bases align to TRBD1. Germline-derived CDR1 and CDR2 are SGHRS and YFSETQ. This CDR3 is built from 17 residues. V lost 0 bases to trimming and J lost 0 bases; unmatched junction nucleotides: 8. The CDR3 is CASSLAASGTANYGYTF. The CDR3 bases are TGCGCCAGCAGCTTGGCCGCTTCAGGGACAGCTAACTATGGCTACACCTTC.